A selection of T cell receptor beta chains follows, all from one sample in a study of human versus mouse CDR3 diversity and MHC coevolution. TCRdb's copy holds only in-frame clones and misses some; the assay was immunoSEQ multiplex PCR. The sample has 60,000 to 95,000 clones, 85% to 95% seen once; the top ten hold roughly 0.15%. Sequencing input: naive CD4+ T cells from blood. These receptors were taken from a person aged 30 to 69 in good health. CDR3s include the opening cysteine and the closing phenylalanine or tryptophan. A D gene is named only where the DNA matches it firmly. Expanded clones are given a class, and other clones once, few, many or no size at all.

TRBV6-6	TRBJ1-2	-	-	CASSPGHNYGYTF	TGTGCCAGCAGCCCGGGACATAACTATGGCTACACCTTC
TRBV5-4	TRBJ1-1	-	-	CASSVQQGATEAFF	TGTGCCAGCAGCGTACAACAGGGAGCCACTGAAGCTTTCTTT
TRBV19	TRBJ2-3	-	-	CASSTGMGTDTQYF	TGTGCCAGTAGTACAGGGATGGGGACAGATACGCAGTATTTT
TRBV7-2	TRBJ1-1	-	-	CASSLAWQGDTEAFF	TGTGCCAGCAGCTTAGCATGGCAGGGCGACACTGAAGCTTTCTTT
TRBV4-1	TRBJ2-4	-	TRBD2	CASSHGASGILAKNIQYF	TGCGCCAGCAGCCACGGGGCTAGCGGGATACTAGCCAAAAACATTCAGTACTTC
TRBV11-2	TRBJ1-1	-	-	CASSSQGVSTEAFF	TGTGCCAGCAGCTCACAGGGAGTGAGCACTGAAGCTTTCTTT
TRBV4-1	TRBJ2-3	-	TRBD2	CASSQKVAGVRDTQYF	TGCGCCAGCAGCCAAAAAGTAGCGGGGGTCCGAGATACGCAGTATTTT
TRBV7-2	TRBJ1-2	few	TRBD1	CASRGNRGPGYTF	TGTGCCAGCAGGGGGAACAGGGGGCCTGGCTACACCTTC
TRBV11-2	TRBJ1-6	-	-	CASSLVLINSPLHF	TGTGCCAGCAGCTTAGTACTGATTAATTCACCCCTCCACTTT
TRBV19	TRBJ2-1	-	-	CASGLRYNEQFF	TGTGCCAGTGGGCTACGTTACAATGAGCAGTTCTTC
TRBV5-1	TRBJ2-3	-	TRBD2	CASSLGAGASTDTQYF	TGCGCCAGCAGCTTAGGAGCGGGGGCAAGCACAGATACGCAGTATTTT
TRBV7-2	TRBJ1-5	once	-	CASSRQGDQPQHF	TGTGCCAGCAGCCGACAAGGGGATCAGCCCCAGCATTTT
TRBV6-6	TRBJ1-6	-	TRBD1	CASSYGTGDNSPLHF	TGTGCCAGCAGTTACGGGACAGGGGATAATTCACCCCTCCACTTT
TRBV27	TRBJ2-7	-	-	CASRRLNSYEQYF	TGTGCCAGTCGCAGGTTAAACTCCTACGAGCAGTACTTC